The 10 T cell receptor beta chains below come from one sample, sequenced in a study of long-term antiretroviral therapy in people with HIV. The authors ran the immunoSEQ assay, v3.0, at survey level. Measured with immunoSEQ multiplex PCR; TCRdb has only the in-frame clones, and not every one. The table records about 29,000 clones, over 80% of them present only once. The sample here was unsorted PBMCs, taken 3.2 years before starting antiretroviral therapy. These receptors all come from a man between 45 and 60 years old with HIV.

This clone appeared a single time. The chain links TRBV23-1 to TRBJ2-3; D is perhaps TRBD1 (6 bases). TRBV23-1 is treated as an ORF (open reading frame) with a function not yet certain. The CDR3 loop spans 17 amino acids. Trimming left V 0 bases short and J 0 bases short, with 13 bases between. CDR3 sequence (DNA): TGCGCCAGCAGTCAATCCTGGGGGCAATGGAGCACAGATACGCAGTATTTT. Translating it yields CASSQSWGQWSTDTQYF.

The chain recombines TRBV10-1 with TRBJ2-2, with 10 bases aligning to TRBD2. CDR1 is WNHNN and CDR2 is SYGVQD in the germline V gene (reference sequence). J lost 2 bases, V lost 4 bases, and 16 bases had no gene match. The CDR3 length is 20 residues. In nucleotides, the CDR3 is TGCGCCAGCAGTGTCAACCCGGGACAGAGGACTAGCGGAAACACCGGGGAGCTGTTTTTT. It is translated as CASSVNPGQRTSGNTGELFF.

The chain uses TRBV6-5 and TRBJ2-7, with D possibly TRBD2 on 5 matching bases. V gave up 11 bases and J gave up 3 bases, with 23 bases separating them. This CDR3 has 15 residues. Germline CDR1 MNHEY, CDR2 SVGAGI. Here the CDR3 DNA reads TGTGCCGTTAGGAGGTCCCAGGCTAGCTACTACGAGCAGTACTTC. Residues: CAVRRSQASYYEQYF.

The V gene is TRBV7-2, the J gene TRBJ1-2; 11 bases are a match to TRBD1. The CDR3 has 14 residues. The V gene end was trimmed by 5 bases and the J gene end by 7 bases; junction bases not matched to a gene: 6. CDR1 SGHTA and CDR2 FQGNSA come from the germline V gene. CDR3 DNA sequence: TGTGCCAGCAGCACGGACAGGGGGCTCCTTGGCTACACCTTC. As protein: CASSTDRGLLGYTF. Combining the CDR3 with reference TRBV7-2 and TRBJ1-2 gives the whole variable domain GAGVSQSPSNKVTEKGKDVELRCDPISGHTALYWYRQSLGQGLEFLIYFQGNSAPDKSGLPSDRFSAERTGGSVSTLTIQRTQQEDSAVYLCASSTDRGLLGYTFGSGTRLTVV.

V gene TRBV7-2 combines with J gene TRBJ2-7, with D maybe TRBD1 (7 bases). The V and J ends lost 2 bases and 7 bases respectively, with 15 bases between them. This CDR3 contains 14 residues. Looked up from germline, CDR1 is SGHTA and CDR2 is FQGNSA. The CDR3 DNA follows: TGTGCCAGCAGCTTAAGGGCAGGGGGGCAAGAGCAGTACTTC. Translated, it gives CASSLRAGGQEQYF.

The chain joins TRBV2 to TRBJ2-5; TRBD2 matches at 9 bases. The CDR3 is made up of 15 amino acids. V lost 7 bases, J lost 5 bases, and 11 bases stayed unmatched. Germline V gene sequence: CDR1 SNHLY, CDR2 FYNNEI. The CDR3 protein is CASTRGGGLVETQYF. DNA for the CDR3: TGTGCCAGCACCCGCGGGGGGGGCCTTGTTGAGACCCAGTACTTC.

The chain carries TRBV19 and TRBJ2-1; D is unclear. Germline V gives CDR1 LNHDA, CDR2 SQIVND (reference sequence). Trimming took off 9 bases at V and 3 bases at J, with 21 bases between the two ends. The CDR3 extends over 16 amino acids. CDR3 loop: CASATRARNSYNEQFF. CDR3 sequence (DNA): TGTGCCAGCGCCACCCGGGCTAGAAACAGCTACAATGAGCAGTTCTTC.

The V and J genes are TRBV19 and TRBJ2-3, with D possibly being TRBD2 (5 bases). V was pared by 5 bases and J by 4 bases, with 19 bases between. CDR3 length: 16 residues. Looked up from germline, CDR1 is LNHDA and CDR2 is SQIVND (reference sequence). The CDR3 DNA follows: TGTGCCAGTAGTCGAGAACTTTGGGAGAGGGCAGATACGCAGTATTTT. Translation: CASSRELWERADTQYF.

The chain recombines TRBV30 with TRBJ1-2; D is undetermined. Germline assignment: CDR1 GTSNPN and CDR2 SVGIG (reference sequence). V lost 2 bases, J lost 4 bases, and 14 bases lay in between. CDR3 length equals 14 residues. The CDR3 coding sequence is TGTGCCTGGAGTCCATCCCTGACCCCCTATGGCTACACCTTC. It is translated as CAWSPSLTPYGYTF.

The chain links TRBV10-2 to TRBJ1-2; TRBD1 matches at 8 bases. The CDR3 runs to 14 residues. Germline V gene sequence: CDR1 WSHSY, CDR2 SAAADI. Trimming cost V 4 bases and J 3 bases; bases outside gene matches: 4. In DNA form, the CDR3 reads TGCGCCAGCAGTGGGACAGGGATATACTATGGCTACACCTTC. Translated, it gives CASSGTGIYYGYTF.